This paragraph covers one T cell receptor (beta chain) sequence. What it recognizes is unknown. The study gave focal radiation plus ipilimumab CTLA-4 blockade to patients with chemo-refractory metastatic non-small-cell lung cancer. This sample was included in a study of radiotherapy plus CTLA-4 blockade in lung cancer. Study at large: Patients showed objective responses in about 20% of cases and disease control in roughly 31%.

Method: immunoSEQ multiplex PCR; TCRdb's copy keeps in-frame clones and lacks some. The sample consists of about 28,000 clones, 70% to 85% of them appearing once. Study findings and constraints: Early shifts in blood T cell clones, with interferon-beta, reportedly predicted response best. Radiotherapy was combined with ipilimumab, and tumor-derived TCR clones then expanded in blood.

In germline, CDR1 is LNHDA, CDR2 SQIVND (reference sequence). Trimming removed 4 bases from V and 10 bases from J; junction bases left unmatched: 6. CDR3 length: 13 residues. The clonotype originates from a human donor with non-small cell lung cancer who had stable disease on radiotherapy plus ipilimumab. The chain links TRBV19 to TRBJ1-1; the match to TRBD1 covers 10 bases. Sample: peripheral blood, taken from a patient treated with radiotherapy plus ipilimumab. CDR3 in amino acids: CASSTRDRGSAFF. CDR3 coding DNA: TGTGCCAGTAGTACCCGGGACAGGGGATCAGCTTTCTTT.